The 27 T cell receptor beta chains reported below all come from one sample, sequenced in a study of neurological immune-mediated disorders. TCRdb analysed the 5' RACE reads with MiXCR anew, one entry per CDR3 protein. The sample has 40,000 or so distinct CDR3 sequences; 2% to 2.5% are singletons. Sequencing was done on a sample of PBMCs. The receptors come from a man aged 25 to 40 with multiple sclerosis.

The chain links TRBV7-6 to TRBJ2-3; D unclear. This CDR3 contains 14 residues. Trimming stripped 5 bases from V and 4 bases from J, with 13 bases between. The germline gives CDR1 SGHVS, CDR2 FNYEAQ. The chain's CDR3 is CASSPNTGSDTQYF. The CDR3 coding sequence is TGTGCCAGCAGCCCGAATACTGGTTCAGATACGCAGTATTTT.

This clonotype came up a few times. The J gene is TRBJ1-4, the V gene TRBV3-1, with 8 bases fitting TRBD1. This CDR3 has 15 amino acids. V was pared by 5 bases and J by 7 bases, with 9 bases of the junction left unmatched. CDR1 and CDR2 from the germline V gene are LGHDT and YNNKEL (reference sequence). The CDR3 region has the DNA TGTGCCAGCAGCTTTCGGACAGGGCGGGGTGAAAAACTGTTTTTT. Translating gives CASSFRTGRGEKLFF.

This sequence joins TRBV28 and TRBJ2-7, with D tentatively TRBD2 (5 bases). Trimming removed 10 bases from V and 0 bases from J, with 10 bases in between. This CDR3 spans 12 amino acids. From germline, CDR1 is MDHEN and CDR2 SYDVKM. CDR3 amino acids: CATSGISYEQYF. The DNA of the CDR3 is TGTGCCACCTCCGGGATCTCCTACGAGCAGTACTTC.

This clonotype appeared many times. This chain links TRBV20-1 with TRBJ2-7; 16 bases match TRBD2. The J segment lost 6 bases and the V segment lost 0 bases, leaving 11 bases of the junction unmatched. This CDR3 region has 18 residues. Germline-derived CDR1 and CDR2 are DFQATT and SNEGSKA (reference sequence). CDR3: CSARDLSGTSGRASEQYF. The CDR3 nucleotides are TGCAGTGCTAGAGATCTCTCCGGGACTAGCGGGAGGGCCAGCGAGCAGTACTTC.

This clonotype was seen ten or more times. The V and J genes are TRBV6-6 and TRBJ2-1, with a possible D match to TRBD2 (5 bases). CDR3 size: 13 residues. V gave up 2 bases and J gave up 7 bases, with 9 bases separating them. The germline gives CDR1 MNHNY, CDR2 SVGAGI (reference sequence). CDR3 residues: CASSYRPGNEQFF. CDR3 bases: TGTGCCAGCAGTTACCGCCCGGGGAATGAGCAGTTCTTC.

There are many counts of this clonotype. In DNA, the CDR3 is TGTGCCATCAGTGATGGACGGAACACTGAAGCTTTCTTT. It is translated as CAISDGRNTEAFF. The chain joins TRBV10-3 to TRBJ1-1; no clear D. V shed 3 bases and J shed 1 base, with 6 bases lying between them. The CDR3 spans 13 residues. Germline loops: CDR1 ENHRY, CDR2 SYGVKD.

This clonotype has ten or more counts. This rearrangement joins TRBV28 to TRBJ1-1; D unresolved. Trimming stripped 7 bases from V and 7 bases from J, with 22 bases between. Per the germline V gene, CDR1 is MDHEN and CDR2 is SYDVKM. CDR3 length equals 15 residues. CDR3 sequence (DNA): TGTGCCAGCAATCAGTTAGTCTCCACACGCCTTGAAGCTTTCTTT. This translates into CASNQLVSTRLEAFF.

The table lists this clonotype with many counts. This chain joins TRBV10-3 and TRBJ2-1, with TRBD2 identical over 8 bases. Germline CDR1 ENHRY, CDR2 SYGVKD. J lost 6 bases, V lost 3 bases, and 7 bases had no gene match. This CDR3 has 15 amino acids. As DNA, the CDR3 is TGTGCCATCAGTGACGGGGGGGGAGGGTCCAATGAGCAGTTCTTC. Translation gives CAISDGGGGSNEQFF.

This clonotype came up many times. The V call is TRBV12-3 or TRBV12-4, the J call TRBJ1-1; perhaps TRBD1 as D (6 bases). This CDR3 is built from 14 residues. V lost 5 bases to trimming and J lost 1 base, with 11 bases between them. CDR3: CASSRTVENTEAFF. CDR3 coding DNA: TGTGCCAGCAGTAGGACAGTGGAGAACACTGAAGCTTTCTTT.

This clonotype was observed many times. The chain couples TRBV6-2 or TRBV6-3 to TRBJ2-3, with D uncertain. The CDR3 has 11 residues. Trimming left V 5 bases short and J 10 bases short, with 10 bases between. In germline, CDR1 is MNHEY, CDR2 SVGEGT. CDR3 nucleotide sequence: TGTGCCAGCAGTAAGGATGTGGCGCAGTATTTT. It translates to CASSKDVAQYF.

In its sample, this clonotype was seen many times. The chain uses TRBV7-2 and TRBJ2-4; 12 nucleotides align to TRBD2. The CDR3 totals 16 residues. Germline V gene sequence: CDR1 SGHTA, CDR2 FQGNSA. Germline trimming cut 5 bases from V and 6 bases from J; bases unmatched to any gene: 8. The CDR3 DNA reads TGTGCCAGCAGCCCAAGGACTAGCGGGAACGGAAACATTCAGTACTTC. This codes for CASSPRTSGNGNIQYF.

At least ten counts were recorded for this clonotype. The chain couples TRBV7-9 to TRBJ2-1, with 10 bases identical to TRBD2. The germline CDR1 and CDR2 sequences are SEHNR and FQNEAQ (reference sequence). V was clipped by 5 bases and J by 7 bases; unmatched bases: 8. This CDR3 has 15 amino acids. The CDR3 DNA reads TGTGCCAGCAGCCACCGGCTAGCGGGAGAGAATGAGCAGTTCTTC. It codes for CASSHRLAGENEQFF. The full variable domain, with the rest looked up from reference TRBV7-9 and TRBJ2-1, is DTGVSQNPRHKITKRGQNVTFRCDPISEHNRLYWYRQTLGQGPEFLTYFQNEAQLEKSRLLSDRFSAERPKGSFSTLEIQRTEQGDSAMYLCASSHRLAGENEQFFGPGTRLTVL.

This clonotype occurred many times. The rearrangement joins TRBV19 to TRBJ1-2, with unresolved D. The CDR3 length is 9 residues. With 9 bases removed from V and 6 bases from J, the gap between germline ends came to 5 bases. Per the germline V gene, CDR1 is LNHDA and CDR2 is SQIVND (reference sequence). CDR3 in DNA: TGTGCCAGAGAACATGGCTACACCTTC. This translates into CAREHGYTF. Looking up the rest from reference TRBV19 and TRBJ1-2 gives the full variable domain: DGGITQSPKYLFRKEGQNVTLSCEQNLNHDAMYWYRQDPGQGLRLIYYSQIVNDFQKGDIAEGYSVSREKKESFPLTVTSAQKNPTAFYLCAREHGYTFGSGTRLTVV.

In its sample, this clonotype was seen many times. The DNA of the CDR3 is TGCAGTGCTCCCGGACAGAGGAATTCACCCCTCCACTTT. Protein: CSAPGQRNSPLHF. The rearrangement links TRBV20-1 to TRBJ1-6; maybe TRBD1 (6 bases). V was trimmed by 5 bases and J by 7 bases, leaving 12 bases between them. Germline V gene data show CDR1 as DFQATT and CDR2 as SNEGSKA (reference sequence). The CDR3 runs 13 residues.

At least ten counts were recorded for this clonotype. This chain connects TRBV7-2 to TRBJ2-3; the D gene is possibly TRBD2 (6 bases). CDR1 and CDR2 (germline): SGHTA, FQGNSA. The CDR3 length is 17 residues. The V and J ends lost 1 base and 3 bases respectively, with 17 bases between them. The CDR3 DNA reads TGTGCCAGCAGCTTAGGAATCGGCGGGATTAAGACAGATACGCAGTATTTT. Translated: CASSLGIGGIKTDTQYF.

By its share, this clonotype is medium-sized (0.01 to 0.1%). This rearrangement joins TRBV10-3 to TRBJ2-3; 12 nucleotides match TRBD2. Germline V gene data show CDR1 as ENHRY and CDR2 as SYGVKD. The CDR3 consists of 13 residues. V was pared by 8 bases and J by 3 bases, with 0 bases of the junction left unmatched. The CDR3 DNA reads TGTGCCATCGGGACTAGCGGGACAGATACGCAGTATTTT. This gives the protein CAIGTSGTDTQYF.

Ten or more counts support this clonotype. The chain joins TRBV27 to TRBJ2-7; D gene uncertain. This CDR3 is built from 13 residues. The V and J ends lost 8 bases and 6 bases respectively, with 17 bases between them. Per the germline V gene, CDR1 is MNHEY and CDR2 is SMNVEV (reference sequence). CDR3 sequence: CASHSRIGGEQYF. Here the CDR3 DNA reads TGTGCCAGCCACAGTCGGATCGGCGGCGAGCAGTACTTC.

This clonotype appeared many times. V gene TRBV6-5 combines with J gene TRBJ1-5; D gene uncertain. Between the trimmed V and J ends, which lost 4 bases and 1 base, there was a span of 11 bases. Germline CDR1 reads MNHEY; CDR2 reads SVGAGI. This CDR3 has 15 residues. Here the CDR3 reads CASSSSPRSNQPQHF. Written as DNA, the CDR3 is TGTGCCAGCAGTTCTTCCCCACGAAGCAATCAGCCCCAGCATTTT.

This clonotype came up many times. This rearrangement joins TRBV6-2 or TRBV6-3 to TRBJ2-3; 7 positions agree with TRBD1. The CDR3 consists of 14 residues. The V gene end was trimmed by 2 bases and the J gene end by 6 bases; junction bases not matched to a gene: 5. Germline V CDR1 and CDR2: MNHEY, SVGEGT. The chain's CDR3 is CASSYGQEMDTQYF. The CDR3 nucleotides read TGTGCCAGCAGTTACGGACAGGAGATGGATACGCAGTATTTT.

This clonotype was counted ten times or more. V gene TRBV20-1 combines with J gene TRBJ2-2; 11 bases align to TRBD2. Germline V gene data show CDR1 as DFQATT and CDR2 as SNEGSKA (reference sequence). This CDR3 has 16 amino acids. V was clipped by 0 bases and J by 5 bases; unmatched bases: 5. DNA for the CDR3: TGCAGTGCTAGAGAACTAGCGGGAGTCCGTACCGGGGAGCTGTTTTTT. Residues: CSARELAGVRTGELFF.

The genes are TRBV20-1 and TRBJ2-3; 12 bases fit TRBD2. Germline lookup yields CDR1 DFQATT and CDR2 SNEGSKA (reference sequence). The CDR3 has 16 residues. The V and J ends lost 5 bases and 3 bases, in that order; junction bases with no gene match: 9. CDR3 protein: CSAPKTSGSFTDTQYF. The CDR3 bases are TGCAGTGCTCCCAAGACTAGCGGGAGTTTTACAGATACGCAGTATTTT.

The chain carries TRBV20-1 and TRBJ1-6, with 8 bases that match TRBD1. Germline V gene lookup returns CDR1 DFQATT and CDR2 SNEGSKA (reference sequence). CDR3 length: 18 residues. With 3 bases clipped from V and 5 bases from J, the junction kept 15 bases outside the gene matches. The CDR3 nucleotides read TGCAGTGCTAGTTTTTTGACGACCAGACAGGGGAATAATTCACCCCTCCACTTT. Protein product: CSASFLTTRQGNNSPLHF.

This clonotype came up many times. V usage is TRBV27 and J usage is TRBJ1-1; D might be TRBD1 (6 bases). The V and J ends lost 5 bases and 5 bases respectively, with 18 bases between them. Germline-derived CDR1 and CDR2 are MNHEY and SMNVEV (reference sequence). The CDR3 has 15 residues. Here the CDR3 DNA reads TGTGCCAGCAGTCCAGTCCTCAGGGGCACGACTGAAGCTTTCTTT. Translating gives CASSPVLRGTTEAFF.

This clonotype has ten or more counts. This chain links TRBV6-1 with TRBJ2-7, with 12 bases aligning to TRBD2. V was clipped by 5 bases and J by 3 bases; unmatched bases: 5. This CDR3 is built from 15 residues. Germline assignment: CDR1 MNHNS and CDR2 SASEGT. CDR3 nucleotides: TGTGCCAGCAGTATCCGGACTAGCGGGAACTACGAGCAGTACTTC. Its translation: CASSIRTSGNYEQYF.

In this sample, this clonotype turned up many times. The chain employs TRBV7-2 and TRBJ2-3, with D perhaps matching TRBD2 (5 bases). Germline CDR1 and CDR2: SGHTA and FQGNSA. Trimming pared 2 bases from V and 2 bases from J, leaving 8 bases between. The CDR3 length is 14 residues. The CDR3 loop reads CASSLRGTTDTQYF. In DNA form, the CDR3 reads TGTGCCAGCAGCTTACGGGGAACCACAGATACGCAGTATTTT.

The rearrangement uses TRBV7-2 and TRBJ2-7; TRBD1 or TRBD2 may be the D gene (7 bases each). V was cut by 5 bases and J by 3 bases, with 17 bases left in between. The CDR3 contains 15 residues. Germline V CDR1 and CDR2: SGHTA, FQGNSA. In DNA form, the CDR3 reads TGTGCCAGCAGCCCTAGCGGCGGGACAGTCTACGAGCAGTACTTC. Translating gives CASSPSGGTVYEQYF.

This clonotype occurred many times. The chain couples TRBV5-1 to TRBJ2-2, with TRBD1 as a possible D gene (6 bases). The CDR3 is made up of 15 amino acids. V was pared by 5 bases and J by 1 base, with 12 bases between. The germline CDR1 and CDR2 sequences are SGHRS and YFSETQ. CDR3 sequence reads: CASRDKTGNTGELFF. CDR3 nucleotide sequence: TGCGCCAGCAGAGACAAGACAGGGAACACCGGGGAGCTGTTTTTT.